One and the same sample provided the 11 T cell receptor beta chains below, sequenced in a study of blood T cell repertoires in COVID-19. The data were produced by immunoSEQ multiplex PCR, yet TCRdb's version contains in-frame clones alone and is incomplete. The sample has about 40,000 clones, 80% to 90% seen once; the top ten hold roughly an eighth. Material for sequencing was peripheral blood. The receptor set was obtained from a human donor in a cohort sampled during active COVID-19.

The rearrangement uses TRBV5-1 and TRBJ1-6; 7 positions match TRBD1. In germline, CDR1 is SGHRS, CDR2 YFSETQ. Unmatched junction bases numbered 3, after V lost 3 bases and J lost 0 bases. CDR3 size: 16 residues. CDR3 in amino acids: CASSSRDSSYNSPLHF. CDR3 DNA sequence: TGCGCCAGCAGCTCTCGGGACAGCTCCTATAATTCACCCCTCCACTTT. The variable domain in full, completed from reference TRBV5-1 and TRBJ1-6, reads KAGVTQTPRYLIKTRGQQVTLSCSPISGHRSVSWYQQTPGQGLQFLFEYFSETQRNKGNFPGRFSGRQFSNSRSEMNVSTLELGDSALYLCASSSRDSSYNSPLHFGNGTRLTVT.

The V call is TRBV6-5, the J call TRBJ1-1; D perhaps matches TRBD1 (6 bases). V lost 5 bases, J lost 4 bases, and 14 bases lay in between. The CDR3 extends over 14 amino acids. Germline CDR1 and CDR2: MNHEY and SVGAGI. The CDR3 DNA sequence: TGTGCCAGCAGTAGACAGGTCTCTACCACTGAAGCTTTCTTT. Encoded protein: CASSRQVSTTEAFF.

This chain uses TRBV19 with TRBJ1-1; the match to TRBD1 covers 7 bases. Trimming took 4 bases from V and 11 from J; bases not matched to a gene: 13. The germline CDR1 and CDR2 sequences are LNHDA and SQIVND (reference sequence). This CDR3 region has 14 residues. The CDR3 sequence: CASSSPVPGGDAFF. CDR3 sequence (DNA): TGTGCCAGTAGTAGCCCAGTCCCAGGGGGTGATGCTTTCTTT.

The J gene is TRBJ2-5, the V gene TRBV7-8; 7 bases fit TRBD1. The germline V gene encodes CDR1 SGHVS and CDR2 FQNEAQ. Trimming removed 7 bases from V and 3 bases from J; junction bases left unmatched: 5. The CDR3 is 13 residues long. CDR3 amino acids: CASNPGQEETQYF. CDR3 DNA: TGTGCCAGCAACCCCGGACAGGAAGAGACCCAGTACTTC.

In DNA form, the CDR3 reads TGTGCCAGCAGCCTCGGGGTGAGCACAGATACGCAGTATTTT. Translation: CASSLGVSTDTQYF. The chain joins TRBV6-5 to TRBJ2-3; TRBD2 might be the D (5 bases). The CDR3 is 14 residues long. The ends were cut back, 6 bases at V and 0 bases at J, with 10 bases in the middle. CDR1 MNHEY and CDR2 SVGAGI come from the germline V gene.

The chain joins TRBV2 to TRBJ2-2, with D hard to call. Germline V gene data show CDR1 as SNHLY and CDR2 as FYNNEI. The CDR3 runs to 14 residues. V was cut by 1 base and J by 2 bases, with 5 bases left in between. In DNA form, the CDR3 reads TGTGCCAGCAGTGAAGGAGCCAACACCGGGGAGCTGTTTTTT. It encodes CASSEGANTGELFF.

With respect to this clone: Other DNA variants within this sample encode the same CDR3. The CDR3 spells CASSLAGADTQYF. The CDR3 nucleotides read TGTGCCAGCAGCTTAGCTGGGGCGGATACGCAGTATTTT. The chain couples TRBV11-2 to TRBJ2-3; D may be TRBD1 (5 bases). The germline V and J ends were trimmed by 1 base and 6 bases, with 8 bases remaining between them. This CDR3 comprises 13 residues. Germline values: CDR1 SGHAT, CDR2 FQNNGV.

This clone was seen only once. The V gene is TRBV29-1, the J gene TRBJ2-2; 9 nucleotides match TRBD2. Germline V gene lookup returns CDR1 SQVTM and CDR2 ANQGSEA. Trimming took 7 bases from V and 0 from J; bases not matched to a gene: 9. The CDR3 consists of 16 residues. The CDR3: CSAHSGGGPNTGELFF. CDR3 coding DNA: TGCAGCGCCCATAGCGGGGGAGGGCCGAACACCGGGGAGCTGTTTTTT.

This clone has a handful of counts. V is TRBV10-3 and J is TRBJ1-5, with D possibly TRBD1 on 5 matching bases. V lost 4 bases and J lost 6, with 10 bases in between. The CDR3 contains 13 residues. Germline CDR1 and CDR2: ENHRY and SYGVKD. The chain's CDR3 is CAISVRDGQPQHF. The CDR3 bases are TGTGCCATCAGTGTCAGGGATGGTCAGCCCCAGCATTTT.

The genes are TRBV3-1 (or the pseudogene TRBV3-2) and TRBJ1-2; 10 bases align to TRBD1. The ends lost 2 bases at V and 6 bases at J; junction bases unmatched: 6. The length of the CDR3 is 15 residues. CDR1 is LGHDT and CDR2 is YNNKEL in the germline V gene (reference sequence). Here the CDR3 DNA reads TGTGCCAGCAGCCAAACCCCGGGACAGGGGAATGGCTACACCTTC. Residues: CASSQTPGQGNGYTF.

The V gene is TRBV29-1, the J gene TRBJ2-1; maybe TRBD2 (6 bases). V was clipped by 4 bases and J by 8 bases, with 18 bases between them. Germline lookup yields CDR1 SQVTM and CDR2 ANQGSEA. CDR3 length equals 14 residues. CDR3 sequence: CSVVVAGLAHEQFF. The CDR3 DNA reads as TGCAGCGTTGTTGTGGCGGGGTTGGCGCATGAGCAGTTCTTC.